This passage covers 32 T cell receptor beta chains from one sample sequenced in a study of blood T cell repertoires in COVID-19. Measured with immunoSEQ multiplex PCR; TCRdb has only the in-frame clones, and not every one. This table holds about 300,000 clones, roughly nine tenths found once. Sequencing was done on a sample of PBMCs or T cells enriched from blood (not recorded which). Receptors originate from a man aged 55 to 70 who had recovered from COVID-19.

This clone was seen only a few times. This chain links TRBV5-1 with TRBJ2-7; D might be TRBD1 (6 bases). Trimming shortened V by 1 base and J by 5 bases, and 16 bases separated the two germline ends. This CDR3 has 15 residues. Germline values: CDR1 SGHRS, CDR2 YFSETQ. CDR3: CASSLPMDSLNEQYF. CDR3 DNA: TGCGCCAGCAGCTTGCCGATGGACAGTCTCAACGAGCAGTACTTC.

The chain is built from TRBV27 and TRBJ2-1; a weak D match, TRBD1 (7 bases). CDR1 and CDR2 (germline): MNHEY, SMNVEV (reference sequence). This CDR3 is 16 amino acids long. V lost 5 bases and J 2 bases, leaving 16 bases between the germline ends. CDR3 bases: TGTGCCAGCAGTCGGAGGGACAGAGGCACCTACAATGAGCAGTTCTTC. Encoded protein: CASSRRDRGTYNEQFF.

This chain's CDR3 is CASSPRVAVGSYEQYF. DNA of the CDR3: TGTGCCAGTAGTCCCCGGGTAGCAGTCGGCTCCTACGAGCAGTACTTC. The chain links TRBV19 to TRBJ2-7; D not certain. CDR1 is LNHDA, CDR2 SQIVND, per germline (reference sequence). V dropped 5 bases and J dropped 0 bases, with 17 bases sitting between them. The CDR3 is 16 amino acids.

This clone was counted only a few times. The chain is built from TRBV11-2 and TRBJ2-1; 10 bases are a match to TRBD2. This CDR3 has 18 amino acids. V shed 7 bases, J shed 0 bases, and the junction held 12 bases outside the gene matches. Looked up from germline, CDR1 is SGHAT and CDR2 is FQNNGV. The CDR3 sequence: CASTIFPSGRSSYNEQFF. CDR3 nucleotides: TGTGCCAGCACTATCTTCCCTAGCGGGAGAAGCTCCTACAATGAGCAGTTCTTC.

The chain links TRBV28 to TRBJ2-3, with 7 bases fitting TRBD1. Per germline, CDR1 MDHEN and CDR2 SYDVKM. V lost 3 bases and J lost 3; bases outside the gene matches: 6. This CDR3 contains 15 residues. CDR3 residues: CASSLTGTATDTQYF. Written as DNA, the CDR3 is TGTGCCAGCAGTTTGACAGGGACAGCGACAGATACGCAGTATTTT.

V and J are TRBV7-9 and TRBJ2-3, with 8 bases identical to TRBD1. The CDR3 runs to 15 residues. The V gene's germline CDR1 is SEHNR and CDR2 FQNEAQ (reference sequence). J was trimmed by 2 bases and V by 1 base; bases with no gene match: 2. The CDR3 sequence: CASSLGTGFTDTQYF. CDR3 bases: TGTGCCAGCAGCTTAGGGACAGGGTTCACAGATACGCAGTATTTT. The variable domain in full, completed from reference TRBV7-9 and TRBJ2-3, reads DTGVSQNPRHKITKRGQNVTFRCDPISEHNRLYWYRQTLGQGPEFLTYFQNEAQLEKSRLLSDRFSAERPKGSFSTLEIQRTEQGDSAMYLCASSLGTGFTDTQYFGPGTRLTVL.

V is TRBV9 and J is TRBJ2-5, with 10 nucleotides matching TRBD2. The CDR3 sequence is 15 residues long. With 0 bases clipped from V and 5 bases from J, the junction kept 4 bases outside the gene matches. CDR1 SGDLS and CDR2 YYNGEE come from the germline V gene. The CDR3 sequence: CASSVGLAGVETQYF. The CDR3 DNA reads TGTGCCAGCAGCGTAGGGCTAGCGGGAGTGGAGACCCAGTACTTC.

CDR3 loop: CASSGPTGGTEAFF. The CDR3 nucleotides are TGTGCCAGCAGCGGCCCGACAGGGGGGACTGAAGCTTTCTTT. The J gene is TRBJ1-1, the V gene TRBV5-5, with 9 bases identical to TRBD1. The ends lost 4 bases at V and 5 bases at J; junction bases unmatched: 6. The CDR3 totals 14 residues. Germline CDR1 is SGHKS and CDR2 is YYEKEE (reference sequence).

The chain links TRBV6-6 to TRBJ1-3; D unclear. Deletions cut 5 bases from V and 0 bases from J, with 17 bases between. Germline V gene data show CDR1 as MNHNY and CDR2 as SVGAGI (reference sequence). This CDR3 has 17 amino acids. Here the CDR3 reads CASSPPPGSTSGNTIYF. CDR3 nucleotide sequence: TGTGCCAGCAGTCCACCTCCCGGGAGCACCTCTGGAAACACCATATATTTT.

This chain joins TRBV19 and TRBJ1-6, with D possibly being TRBD1 (5 bases). The CDR3 is 14 amino acids. V was cut by 5 bases and J by 7 bases, with 12 bases left in between. From germline, CDR1 is LNHDA and CDR2 SQIVND (reference sequence). In DNA form, the CDR3 reads TGTGCCAGTAGTCCCCAGACAGAGAATTCACCCCTCCACTTT. This sequence encodes CASSPQTENSPLHF. The variable domain in full, completed from reference TRBV19 and TRBJ1-6, reads DGGITQSPKYLFRKEGQNVTLSCEQNLNHDAMYWYRQDPGQGLRLIYYSQIVNDFQKGDIAEGYSVSREKKESFPLTVTSAQKNPTAFYLCASSPQTENSPLHFGNGTRLTVT.

V usage is TRBV10-3 and J usage is TRBJ2-5, with 10 bases matching TRBD1. The germline CDR1 and CDR2 sequences are ENHRY and SYGVKD. The CDR3 runs to 15 residues. The V gene end was trimmed by 2 bases and the J gene end by 5 bases; junction bases not matched to a gene: 5. The CDR3 nucleotides read TGTGCCATCAGTGAGGTGGGACAGGGGACGGAGACCCAGTACTTC. Amino acid sequence: CAISEVGQGTETQYF.

This chain joins TRBV7-8 and TRBJ2-1; D is perhaps TRBD2 (6 bases). The germline gives CDR1 SGHVS, CDR2 FQNEAQ. This CDR3 has 15 amino acids. Trimming pared 1 base from V and 3 bases from J, leaving 10 bases between. The CDR3 DNA reads as TGTGCCAGCAGCTTAGAGGGACTCTTCTACAATGAGCAGTTCTTC. Translated, it gives CASSLEGLFYNEQFF.

This clone was detected only a few times. The chain couples TRBV6-5 to TRBJ2-7, with TRBD1 matching 8 bases. Per germline, CDR1 MNHEY and CDR2 SVGAGI. This CDR3 comprises 14 residues. The J segment lost 6 bases and the V segment lost 4 bases, leaving 8 bases of the junction unmatched. In DNA form, the CDR3 reads TGTGCCAGCAGTTTACAGGGGGTCCCCTCCGAGCAGTACTTC. Amino acids: CASSLQGVPSEQYF.

This clone appeared a few times. The chain employs TRBV2 and TRBJ1-4; D is perhaps TRBD1 (5 bases). Germline V gene lookup returns CDR1 SNHLY and CDR2 FYNNEI. V shed 6 bases and J shed 7 bases, with 15 bases lying between them. There are 14 residues in the CDR3. As DNA, the CDR3 is TGTGCCAGCAGGGAACAGGTCCTCAGTGAAAAACTGTTTTTT. This encodes CASREQVLSEKLFF.

This clone appeared once. The rearrangement uses TRBV9 and TRBJ2-5; D uncertain. From germline, CDR1 is SGDLS and CDR2 YYNGEE. Trimming pared 0 bases from V and 5 bases from J, leaving 14 bases between. The CDR3 length is 15 residues. The CDR3 DNA follows: TGTGCCAGCAGCGTAGCTGGAACGTACTACGAGACCCAGTACTTC. It specifies CASSVAGTYYETQYF.

The chain couples TRBV9 to TRBJ2-2; maybe TRBD1 (5 bases). Germline CDR1 is SGDLS and CDR2 is YYNGEE. Trimming stripped 6 bases from V and 2 bases from J, with 14 bases between. The CDR3 runs 15 residues. This CDR3 reads CASTMGQLNTGELFF. The DNA for the CDR3 is TGTGCCAGCACCATGGGGCAACTTAACACCGGGGAGCTGTTTTTT.

This chain uses TRBV2 with TRBJ2-5; TRBD2 matches 10 bases. Trimming removed 1 base from V and 1 base from J; junction bases left unmatched: 3. CDR1 SNHLY and CDR2 FYNNEI come from the germline V gene. The CDR3 extends over 16 amino acids. The CDR3 DNA reads as TGTGCCAGCAGTGAAGGAATAGCGGGAGGCCAAGAGACCCAGTACTTC. Amino acid sequence: CASSEGIAGGQETQYF.

The chain uses TRBV7-9 and TRBJ2-7; 11 nucleotides agree with TRBD2. V was clipped by 0 bases and J by 3 bases; unmatched bases: 1. From germline, CDR1 is SEHNR and CDR2 FQNEAQ (reference sequence). The CDR3 totals 15 residues. This chain's CDR3 is CASSLAGTSGYEQYF. CDR3 DNA sequence: TGTGCCAGCAGCTTAGCTGGGACTAGCGGCTACGAGCAGTACTTC.

This clone was observed a few times. This rearrangement joins TRBV29-1 to TRBJ2-6, with unresolved D. Germline V lookup: CDR1 SQVTM, CDR2 ANQGSEA. V lost 5 bases and J lost 4, with 6 bases in between. CDR3 length equals 12 residues. The CDR3 loop reads CSVNGGANVLTF. CDR3 nucleotides: TGCAGCGTTAACGGGGGGGCCAACGTCCTGACTTTC.

As concerns this clone: The same CDR3 is also encoded by other DNA sequences in this sample. The genes are TRBV28 and TRBJ2-7; D is ambiguous. CDR3 size: 15 residues. CDR1 is MDHEN, CDR2 SYDVKM, per germline. Between the trimmed V and J ends, which lost 2 bases and 1 base, there was a span of 12 bases. The CDR3 loop is CASSLPSGRSYEQYF. In DNA form, the CDR3 reads TGTGCCAGCAGTTTACCCTCAGGAAGGTCCTACGAGCAGTACTTC.

The rearrangement uses TRBV2 and TRBJ1-1, with 9 nucleotides matching TRBD1. Germline CDR1 is SNHLY and CDR2 is FYNNEI. The CDR3 length is 13 residues. V lost 4 bases and J lost 4; bases outside the gene matches: 1. In nucleotides, the CDR3 is TGTGCCAGCAGTGCGGACAGGGGCACTGAAGCTTTCTTT. This gives the protein CASSADRGTEAFF.

The V call is TRBV14, the J call TRBJ2-5; D remains unclear. The CDR3 loop spans 13 amino acids. CDR1 is SGHDN and CDR2 is FVKESK in the germline V gene. V was cut by 4 bases and J by 2 bases, with 8 bases left in between. In nucleotides, the CDR3 is TGTGCCAGCAGCCCTAGACTTCAAGAGACCCAGTACTTC. This encodes CASSPRLQETQYF.

The CDR3 nucleotides are TGTGCCAGCAGTAGAGACAGGGGACCGGGAAACACCATATATTTT. Its protein is CASSRDRGPGNTIYF. The chain recombines TRBV7-3 with TRBJ1-3; 8 bases fit TRBD1. V gave up 6 bases and J gave up 4 bases; unmatched junction bases: 8. The CDR3 has 15 amino acids. Germline values: CDR1 SGHTA, CDR2 FQGTGA. Variable domain in full (rest from reference TRBV7-3 and TRBJ1-3): GAGVSQTPSNKVTEKGKYVELRCDPISGHTALYWYRQSLGQGPEFLIYFQGTGAADDSGLPNDRFFAVRPEGSVSTLKIQRTERGDSAVYLCASSRDRGPGNTIYFGEGSWLTVV.

The J gene is TRBJ2-5, the V gene TRBV18; TRBD1 aligns across 7 bases. There are 15 residues in the CDR3. Trimming removed 2 bases from V and 5 bases from J; junction bases left unmatched: 8. Per the germline V gene, CDR1 is KGHSH and CDR2 is LQKENI. The CDR3 loop reads CASSPEDRARETQYF. The CDR3 nucleotides read TGTGCCAGCTCACCAGAAGACAGGGCAAGGGAGACCCAGTACTTC.

This rearrangement joins TRBV29-1 to TRBJ2-7; D possibly corresponds to TRBD2 (6 bases). CDR3 size: 13 residues. Trimming cost V 5 bases and J 2 bases, with 13 bases left between them. The V gene's germline CDR1 is SQVTM and CDR2 ANQGSEA. In DNA, the CDR3 is TGCAGCGTTTGCTACGGGACTGCCTACGAGCAGTACTTC. Protein sequence: CSVCYGTAYEQYF.

This chain links TRBV3-1 (or the pseudogene TRBV3-2) with TRBJ1-4; perhaps TRBD1 as D (5 bases). The CDR3 consists of 14 residues. Germline V gene lookup returns CDR1 LGHDT and CDR2 YNNKEL (reference sequence). The V and J ends lost 1 base and 2 bases respectively, with 5 bases between them. CDR3 amino acids: CASSQAGTNEKLFF. The CDR3 DNA reads as TGTGCCAGCAGCCAAGCAGGGACTAATGAAAAACTGTTTTTT.

The chain recombines TRBV24-1 with TRBJ1-2; 8 bases are shared with TRBD1. The V and J ends lost 4 bases and 7 bases, in that order; junction bases with no gene match: 10. The CDR3 runs 15 residues. Germline V lookup: CDR1 KGHDR, CDR2 SFDVKD. The DNA of the CDR3 is TGTGCCACCAGTGACCCGGGGCAGGGGGCAGGTGGCTACACCTTC. The encoded protein is CATSDPGQGAGGYTF.

The chain carries TRBV5-1 and TRBJ2-3, with 9 bases aligning to TRBD2. There are 17 residues in the CDR3. J lost 4 bases, V lost 0 bases, and 9 bases had no gene match. CDR1 is SGHRS, CDR2 YFSETQ, per germline. The DNA for the CDR3 is TGCGCCAGCAGCTTGGGACTCTCAGCTAGCGGGGCAGATACGCAGTATTTT. Protein: CASSLGLSASGADTQYF.

This sequence joins TRBV7-9 and TRBJ1-1, with D tentatively TRBD1 (5 bases). CDR1 is SEHNR and CDR2 is FQNEAQ in the germline V gene (reference sequence). Trimming removed 5 bases at V and 1 base at J, with 8 bases between. The CDR3 sequence is 13 residues long. The CDR3 reads CASSQQENTEAFF. The DNA of the CDR3 is TGTGCCAGCAGCCAACAGGAGAACACTGAAGCTTTCTTT. The full variable domain, completed using reference TRBV7-9 and TRBJ1-1, is DTGVSQNPRHKITKRGQNVTFRCDPISEHNRLYWYRQTLGQGPEFLTYFQNEAQLEKSRLLSDRFSAERPKGSFSTLEIQRTEQGDSAMYLCASSQQENTEAFFGQGTRLTVV.

The chain carries TRBV6-5 and TRBJ2-7; 9 bases match TRBD1. Germline CDR1 MNHEY, CDR2 SVGAGI. CDR3 length equals 14 residues. V gave up 2 bases and J gave up 4 bases; unmatched junction bases: 3. CDR3 region: CASSYGQGFYEQYF. The CDR3 bases are TGTGCCAGCAGTTACGGACAGGGGTTTTACGAGCAGTACTTC.

The chain has TRBV30 and TRBJ2-1; TRBD2 aligns across 8 bases. This CDR3 has 16 residues. The germline V gene has CDR1 GTSNPN and CDR2 SVGIG (reference sequence). With V trimmed by 5 bases and J by 12 bases, 21 bases remained unmatched. CDR3 in DNA: TGTGCCTGGTCCCGCCGGGGGGCGGGAGGTTATTTGGGGCAGTTCTTC. It codes for CAWSRRGAGGYLGQFF.

This clone was recorded only once. The chain has TRBV9 and TRBJ1-4, with D maybe TRBD1 (6 bases). Germline V gene lookup returns CDR1 SGDLS and CDR2 YYNGEE. This CDR3 has 15 amino acids. The ends were cut back, 3 bases at V and 5 bases at J, with 14 bases in the middle. The DNA for the CDR3 is TGTGCCAGCAGCGGATCCACAGGGTTAAATGAAAAACTGTTTTTT. This sequence encodes CASSGSTGLNEKLFF.